This T cell receptor beta chain stems from a study of shared clonotypes between healthy human individuals. Across the whole study: The donors, two women and a few men, were aged 18 to 49. Three plates each covered CD4 naive and memory; CD8 naive two, CD8 memory one. Study-wide findings and caveats: Around 5% was the fraction of naive CD4 clonotypes found shared across a handful of donors.

TCRdb keeps only in-frame clones here, not all; method: immunoSEQ multiplex PCR. In the table there are millions of clones, roughly 94% of which are singletons. The CDR3 is made up of 13 amino acids. Trimming cost V 8 bases and J 0 bases; bases outside gene matches: 5. CDR1 is SQVTM and CDR2 is ANQGSEA in the germline V gene. Investigators divided CD4+ cells into CD45RA+ naive and CD45RA-negative memory subsets. With regard to this clone: Its specificity is not known.

The V call is TRBV29-1, the J call TRBJ2-7, with TRBD2 matching 9 bases. The sequence came from a man between 18 and 29 years old in good health. Sequenced: naive CD4+ T cells sorted from blood. Sample subset: CD45RA+ positively selected. The DNA for the CDR3 is TGCAGCTTCAATAGCGGGAGCTCCTACGAGCAGTACTTC. This translates into CSFNSGSSYEQYF.